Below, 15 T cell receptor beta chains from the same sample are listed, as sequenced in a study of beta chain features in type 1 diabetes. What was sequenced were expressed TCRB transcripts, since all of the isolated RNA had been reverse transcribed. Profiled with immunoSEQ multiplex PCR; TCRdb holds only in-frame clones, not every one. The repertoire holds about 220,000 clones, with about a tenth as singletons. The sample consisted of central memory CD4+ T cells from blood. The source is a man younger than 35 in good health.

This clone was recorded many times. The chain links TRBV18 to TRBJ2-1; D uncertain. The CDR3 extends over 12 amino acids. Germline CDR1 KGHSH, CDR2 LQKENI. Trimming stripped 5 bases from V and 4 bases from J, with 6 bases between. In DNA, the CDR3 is TGTGCCAGCTCATCGCAATACAATGAGCAGTTCTTC. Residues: CASSSQYNEQFF.

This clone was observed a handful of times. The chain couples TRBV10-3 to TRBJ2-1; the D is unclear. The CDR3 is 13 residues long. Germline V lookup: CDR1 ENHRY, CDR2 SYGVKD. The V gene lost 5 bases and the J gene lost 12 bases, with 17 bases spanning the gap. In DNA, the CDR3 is TGTGCCATCAGTAAACCTGCAGAGGTAGTGCAGTTCTTC. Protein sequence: CAISKPAEVVQFF.

The CDR3 DNA reads as TGTGCCAGCCTTGGGGTGGGAAACACCGGGGAGCTGTTTTTT. It translates to CASLGVGNTGELFF. V is TRBV4-2 and J is TRBJ2-2; D gene uncertain. V shed 8 bases and J shed 2 bases, with 12 bases lying between them. The CDR3 spans 14 residues. The germline V gene encodes CDR1 LGHNA and CDR2 YNFKEQ.

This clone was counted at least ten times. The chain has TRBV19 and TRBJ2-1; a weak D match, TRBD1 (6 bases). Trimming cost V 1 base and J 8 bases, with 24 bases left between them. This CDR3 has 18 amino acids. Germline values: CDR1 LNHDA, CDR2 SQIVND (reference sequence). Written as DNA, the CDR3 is TGTGCCAGTAGTATAGGCTATCTCCAGGGACATCTGGGCTATGAGCAGTTCTTC. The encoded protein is CASSIGYLQGHLGYEQFF.

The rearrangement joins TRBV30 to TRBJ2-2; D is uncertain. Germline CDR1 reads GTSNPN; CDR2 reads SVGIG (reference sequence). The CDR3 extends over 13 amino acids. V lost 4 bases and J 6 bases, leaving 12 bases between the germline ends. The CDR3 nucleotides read TGTGCCTGGACCCTCTCCGGAGCCGGGGAGCTGTTTTTT. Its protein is CAWTLSGAGELFF.

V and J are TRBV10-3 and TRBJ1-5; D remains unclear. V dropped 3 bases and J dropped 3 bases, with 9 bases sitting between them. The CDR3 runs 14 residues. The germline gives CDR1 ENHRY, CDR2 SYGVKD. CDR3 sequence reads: CAISEGQVNQPQHF. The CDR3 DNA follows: TGTGCCATCAGTGAAGGGCAGGTCAATCAGCCCCAGCATTTT.

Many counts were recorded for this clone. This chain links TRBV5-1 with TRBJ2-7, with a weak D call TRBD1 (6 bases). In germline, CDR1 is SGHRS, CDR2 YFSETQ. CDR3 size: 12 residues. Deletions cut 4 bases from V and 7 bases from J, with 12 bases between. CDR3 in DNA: TGCGCCAGCAGCACAGGACAGCTAGAGCAGTACTTC. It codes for CASSTGQLEQYF.

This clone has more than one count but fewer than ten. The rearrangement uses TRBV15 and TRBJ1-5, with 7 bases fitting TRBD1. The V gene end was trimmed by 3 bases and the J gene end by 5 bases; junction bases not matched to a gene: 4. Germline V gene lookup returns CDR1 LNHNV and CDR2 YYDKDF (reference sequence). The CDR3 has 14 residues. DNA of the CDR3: TGTGCCACCAGCAGGGACAGGCTTTATCAGCCCCAGCATTTT. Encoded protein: CATSRDRLYQPQHF.

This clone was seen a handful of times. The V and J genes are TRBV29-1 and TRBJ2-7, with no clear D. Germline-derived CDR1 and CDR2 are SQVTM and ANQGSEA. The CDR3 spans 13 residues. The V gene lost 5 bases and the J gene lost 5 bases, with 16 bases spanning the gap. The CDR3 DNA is TGCAGCGTTCAGGCGCCTCTGTCGGACGAGCAGTACTTC. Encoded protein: CSVQAPLSDEQYF.

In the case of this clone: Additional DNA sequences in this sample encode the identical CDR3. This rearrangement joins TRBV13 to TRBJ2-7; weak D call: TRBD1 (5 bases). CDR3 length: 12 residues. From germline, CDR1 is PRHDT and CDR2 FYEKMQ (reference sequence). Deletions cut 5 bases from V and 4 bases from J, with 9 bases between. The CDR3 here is CASSPDRYEQYF. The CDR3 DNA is TGTGCCAGCAGCCCCGACAGATACGAGCAGTACTTC.

As DNA, the CDR3 is TGCGCCAGCAGCTTGAATGTTAATGAAAAACTGTTTTTT. As protein: CASSLNVNEKLFF. The chain uses TRBV5-1 and TRBJ1-4; D is undetermined. V dropped 1 base and J dropped 4 bases, with 5 bases sitting between them. Germline-derived CDR1 and CDR2 are SGHRS and YFSETQ. The CDR3 runs to 13 residues.

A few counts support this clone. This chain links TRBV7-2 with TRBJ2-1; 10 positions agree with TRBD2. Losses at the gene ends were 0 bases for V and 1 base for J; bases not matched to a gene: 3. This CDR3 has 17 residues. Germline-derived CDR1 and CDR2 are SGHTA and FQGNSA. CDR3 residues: CASSLASSGSSYNEQFF. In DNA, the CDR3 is TGTGCCAGCAGCTTAGCGTCTAGCGGGAGTTCCTACAATGAGCAGTTCTTC.

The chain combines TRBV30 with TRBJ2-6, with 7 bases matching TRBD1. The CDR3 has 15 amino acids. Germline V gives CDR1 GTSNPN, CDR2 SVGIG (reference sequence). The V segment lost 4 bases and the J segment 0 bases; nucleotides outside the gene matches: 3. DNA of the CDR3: TGTGCCTGGAACAGGGGCGGCTCTGGGGCCAACGTCCTGACTTTC. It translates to CAWNRGGSGANVLTF.

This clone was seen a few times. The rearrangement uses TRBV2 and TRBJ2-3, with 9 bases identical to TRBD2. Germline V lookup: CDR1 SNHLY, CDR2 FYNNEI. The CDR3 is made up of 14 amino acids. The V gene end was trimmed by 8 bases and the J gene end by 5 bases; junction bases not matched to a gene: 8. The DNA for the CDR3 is TGTGCCAGCGGCGGCCTAGCGGGATTAGATACGCAGTATTTT. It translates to CASGGLAGLDTQYF. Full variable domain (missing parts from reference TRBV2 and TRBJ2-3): EPEVTQTPSHQVTQMGQEVILRCVPISNHLYFYWYRQILGQKVEFLVSFYNNEISEKSEIFDDQFSVERPDGSNFTLKIRSTKLEDSAMYFCASGGLAGLDTQYFGPGTRLTVL.

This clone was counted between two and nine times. The CDR3 region is CASSLGGQQETQYF. The CDR3 region has the DNA TGTGCCAGCAGTTTAGGGGGACAGCAAGAGACCCAGTACTTC. The genes are TRBV28 and TRBJ2-5; 7 bases map to TRBD1. Germline lookup yields CDR1 MDHEN and CDR2 SYDVKM. This CDR3 comprises 14 residues. The ends lost 2 bases at V and 2 bases at J; junction bases unmatched: 2.